This passage covers 19 T cell receptor beta chains from one sample sequenced in a study of CD4 T cells in relation to SARS-CoV-2 and coronaviruses. Before the COVID-19 pandemic, during about 2011-2019, CD4+ T cells were taken from unexposed donors. The cells were cultured for approximately 10 days before CD4+ T cells were isolated. Their antigen targets remain unknown. Repertoires were generated with immunoSEQ multiplex PCR, while TCRdb's copy carries only in-frame clones and drops some. The table has more than 15,000 clones, almost 80% seen once; the top ten hold approximately 19%. Specimen: CD4+ T cells from PBMCs, cultured in vitro. The receptor source for this set is a human donor in good health.

This clone was seen only once. The chain employs TRBV5-1 and TRBJ2-7, with D perhaps assigned TRBD1 or TRBD2 (6 bases each). V was clipped by 4 bases and J by 4 bases, with 15 bases between them. This CDR3 has 14 amino acids. Germline CDR1 is SGHRS and CDR2 is YFSETQ. The CDR3 region is CASSGGRGKYEQYF. The CDR3 DNA reads TGCGCCAGCAGCGGGGGCCGGGGGAAGTACGAGCAGTACTTC.

The chain uses TRBV2 and TRBJ1-2, with D tentatively TRBD1 (5 bases). From germline, CDR1 is SNHLY and CDR2 FYNNEI. This CDR3 is 15 amino acids long. V dropped 2 bases and J dropped 7 bases, with 17 bases sitting between them. The CDR3 is CASSEQGARDSGYTF. In DNA, the CDR3 is TGTGCCAGCAGTGAACAAGGGGCGCGTGACTCTGGCTACACCTTC.

The chain carries TRBV19 and TRBJ1-4, with TRBD1 matching over 7 bases. The CDR3 totals 14 residues. V was pared by 8 bases and J by 4 bases, with 7 bases of the junction left unmatched. CDR1 is LNHDA, CDR2 SQIVND, per germline (reference sequence). Here the CDR3 DNA reads TGTGCCAGTGCGACAGGGCAACTTAATGAAAAACTGTTTTTT. The encoded protein is CASATGQLNEKLFF.

This clone was detected only once. For the CDR3, the DNA is TGTGCCAGCAGTGTGTCGACTAGCGGCTCCTACGAGCAGTACTTC. Protein: CASSVSTSGSYEQYF. This chain uses TRBV25-1 with TRBJ2-7, with 9 bases aligning to TRBD2. There are 15 residues in the CDR3. Germline values: CDR1 MGHDK, CDR2 SYGVNS. Trimming cost V 4 bases and J 0 bases; bases outside gene matches: 4.

V is TRBV3-1 (or the pseudogene TRBV3-2) and J is TRBJ1-1, with D hard to call. There are 14 residues in the CDR3. Trimming removed 2 bases from V and 1 base from J, with 8 bases in between. Per the germline V gene, CDR1 is LGHDT and CDR2 is YNNKEL (reference sequence). The CDR3 region has the DNA TGTGCCAGCAGCCAAACGGTGGCGAACACTGAAGCTTTCTTT. Amino acids: CASSQTVANTEAFF.

The gene calls are TRBV3-1 (or the pseudogene TRBV3-2) and TRBJ1-3; D is ambiguous. Per germline, CDR1 LGHDT and CDR2 YNNKEL (reference sequence). This CDR3 is 13 amino acids long. V lost 1 base and J 5 bases, leaving 6 bases between the germline ends. In DNA form, the CDR3 reads TGTGCCAGCAGCCAAGCTCAGAGAAACACCATATATTTT. Translation gives CASSQAQRNTIYF.

The genes are TRBV18 and TRBJ2-1, with D hard to call. The CDR3 is 17 residues long. From germline, CDR1 is KGHSH and CDR2 LQKENI. Deletions cut 5 bases from V and 5 bases from J, with 22 bases between. The CDR3 region is CASSMTRSDGGNNEQFF. The CDR3 nucleotides read TGTGCCAGCTCAATGACACGGTCGGATGGTGGTAACAATGAGCAGTTCTTC.

This chain uses TRBV13 with TRBJ2-3; possible D gene TRBD2, 6 bases. V was pared by 1 base and J by 4 bases, with 12 bases between. The germline gives CDR1 PRHDT, CDR2 FYEKMQ (reference sequence). The CDR3 is 15 residues long. Here the CDR3 reads CASSLEGGGPDTQYF. Here the CDR3 DNA reads TGTGCCAGCAGCTTAGAAGGAGGAGGGCCAGATACGCAGTATTTT.

CDR3 coding DNA: TGTGCCAGCAGTTTAAATCGACACGACGAGCAGTACTTC. Its protein product is CASSLNRHDEQYF. The rearrangement uses TRBV12-3 or TRBV12-4 and TRBJ2-7; unclear D gene. The CDR3 covers 13 residues. With 2 bases removed from V and 5 bases from J, the gap between germline ends came to 10 bases.

This clone has a handful of counts. The chain combines TRBV30 with TRBJ1-2; D uncertain. The CDR3 has 12 residues. The germline V gene has CDR1 GTSNPN and CDR2 SVGIG (reference sequence). Trimming took 7 bases from V and 8 from J, leaving 17 bases between them. The CDR3 loop reads CASQMTAQGYTF. The CDR3, as DNA: TGTGCCTCCCAAATGACCGCGCAAGGCTACACCTTC.

Relative to its sample, this clone is large. The chain has TRBV20-1 and TRBJ1-2; no reliable D call. V dropped 3 bases and J dropped 0 bases, with 11 bases sitting between them. Germline CDR1 DFQATT, CDR2 SNEGSKA (reference sequence). The CDR3 is 14 amino acids. The CDR3 sequence: CSASIQQSNYGYTF. For the CDR3, the DNA is TGCAGTGCTAGTATTCAACAATCTAACTATGGCTACACCTTC.

J is TRBJ1-2 and V is TRBV19; tentative D call: TRBD1 (6 bases). CDR1 and CDR2 (germline): LNHDA, SQIVND (reference sequence). The CDR3 runs 13 residues. Trimming took off 5 bases at V and 4 bases at J, with 11 bases between the two ends. CDR3 in amino acids: CASSVGGAYGYTF. DNA for the CDR3: TGTGCCAGTAGTGTGGGGGGGGCCTATGGCTACACCTTC.

The chain employs TRBV10-3 and TRBJ2-2, with 11 bases aligning to TRBD1. CDR1 is ENHRY and CDR2 is SYGVKD in the germline V gene. CDR3 length equals 14 residues. V was pared by 5 bases and J by 8 bases, with 4 bases of the junction left unmatched. The CDR3 sequence is CAISQDRGQGELFF. The CDR3, as DNA: TGTGCCATCAGTCAGGACAGGGGGCAAGGGGAGCTGTTTTTT.

J is TRBJ1-5 and V is TRBV7-2, with D perhaps TRBD1 (5 bases). This CDR3 contains 15 residues. Germline-derived CDR1 and CDR2 are SGHTA and FQGNSA. The ends were cut back, 3 bases at V and 3 bases at J, with 12 bases in the middle. CDR3 protein: CASSLLSRDNQPQHF. Here the CDR3 DNA reads TGTGCCAGCAGCTTGTTATCCAGGGACAATCAGCCCCAGCATTTT.

This clone appeared a single time. The chain recombines TRBV4-1 with TRBJ2-1, with D unresolved. Trimming took 0 bases from V and 0 from J, leaving 3 bases between them. The CDR3 extends over 14 amino acids. CDR1 and CDR2 (germline): MGHRA, YSYEKL. The CDR3 is CASSQDDSYNEQFF. DNA of the CDR3: TGCGCCAGCAGCCAAGACGACTCCTACAATGAGCAGTTCTTC.

The chain has TRBV7-3 and TRBJ2-3; 7 bases fit TRBD1. This CDR3 has 16 amino acids. Germline V gene lookup returns CDR1 SGHTA and CDR2 FQGTGA. J was trimmed by 1 base and V by 2 bases; bases with no gene match: 6. The CDR3 loop reads CASSLLGGAGTDTQYF. DNA of the CDR3: TGTGCCAGCAGCTTACTAGGGGGCGCGGGCACAGATACGCAGTATTTT.

The chain combines TRBV29-1 with TRBJ2-1, with D possibly TRBD2 on 6 matching bases. The CDR3 covers 12 residues. V gave up 7 bases and J gave up 10 bases, with 17 bases separating them. The V gene's germline CDR1 is SQVTM and CDR2 ANQGSEA. CDR3 nucleotides: TGCAGCGGGGGGAGGCAGGAGGTGGAGCAGTTCTTC. Protein: CSGGRQEVEQFF.

The chain couples TRBV24-1 to TRBJ1-4, with D tentatively TRBD1 (5 bases). Germline V gives CDR1 KGHDR, CDR2 SFDVKD. V was shortened by 9 bases and J by 8 bases, with 15 bases between the two germline ends. This CDR3 region has 13 residues. CDR3 protein: CATAGAGGEKLFF. In DNA, the CDR3 is TGTGCCACCGCCGGGGCCGGAGGGGAAAAACTGTTTTTT.

The rearrangement uses TRBV6-2 or TRBV6-3 and TRBJ2-7; the match to TRBD1 covers 8 bases. Germline V CDR1 and CDR2: MNHEY, SVGEGT. There are 14 residues in the CDR3. The V and J ends lost 2 bases and 3 bases, in that order; junction bases with no gene match: 3. This chain's CDR3 is CASSYPGQDYEQYF. CDR3 nucleotides: TGTGCCAGCAGTTACCCGGGACAGGACTACGAGCAGTACTTC.